This TCR beta chain was observed in a study of blood T cell repertoires in COVID-19. For the study at large: Samples representing acute and convalescent COVID-19 were sourced from the United States, Italy and Spain. In each case, the material was cDNA or gDNA derived from T cells, B-cell-depleted T cells, or PBMCs.

This clone was recorded only once. This sample also contains other DNA sequences that code for the same CDR3. V was trimmed by 1 base and J by 5 bases, leaving 6 bases between them. This CDR3 has 14 amino acids. Germline V gene data show CDR1 as MNHEY and CDR2 as SMNVEV (reference sequence). Authors' methods: Estimation of nucleated cell counts relied on the amplification of reference gene primers. Assay: immunoSEQ multiplex PCR; the TCRdb copy retains only in-frame clones and omits some. The V and J calls and clone size were taken over from that table, and D and trimming were inferred from the DNA. The data show about 160,000 clones, 82% seen once.

The chain couples TRBV27 to TRBJ1-6; no definite D call. The sample taken for sequencing was peripheral blood. This receptor was obtained from a woman of 80 years or more with acute or convalescent COVID-19. CDR3 loop: CASSLYRDNSPLHF. The CDR3 bases are TGTGCCAGCAGTTTATACAGAGATAATTCACCCCTCCACTTT.